The 3 T cell receptor beta chains given below trace back to one sample, sequenced in a study of T cells after yellow fever vaccination. TCRdb analysed the 5' RACE reads with MiXCR anew, one entry per CDR3 protein. The sample carries about 69,000 distinct CDR3 sequences, 5% to 6.5% recorded once. The sample was CD4+ T cells sorted from PBMCs, taken more than 13 days after the first yellow fever vaccination. The receptor source for this set is a man aged 18 to 29 who received the YFV17D yellow fever vaccine.

This clonotype has ten or more counts. The J gene is TRBJ2-3, the V gene TRBV28; D not certain. This CDR3 region has 13 residues. V was cut by 6 bases and J by 0 bases, with 7 bases left in between. Germline V gene lookup returns CDR1 MDHEN and CDR2 SYDVKM. The CDR3 nucleotides read TGTGCCAGCAGGGGAACTAGCACAGATACGCAGTATTTT. It yields the protein CASRGTSTDTQYF. The full variable domain, with the rest looked up from reference TRBV28 and TRBJ2-3, is DVKVTQSSRYLVKRTGEKVFLECVQDMDHENMFWYRQDPGLGLRLIYFSYDVKMKEKGDIPEGYSVSREKKERFSLILESASTNQTSMYLCASRGTSTDTQYFGPGTRLTVL.

This clonotype was detected many times. The CDR3 sequence: CASSLPPRQETQYF. Written as DNA, the CDR3 is TGTGCCAGCAGCTTACCCCCCAGGCAAGAGACCCAGTACTTC. The gene calls are TRBV7-2 and TRBJ2-5; D not resolved. Germline values: CDR1 SGHTA, CDR2 FQGNSA. This CDR3 comprises 14 residues. V lost 2 bases and J 2 bases, leaving 9 bases between the germline ends.

This clonotype was recorded at least ten times. The chain combines TRBV7-9 with TRBJ1-4; D gene ambiguous. The CDR3 runs 12 residues. In germline, CDR1 is SEHNR, CDR2 FQNEAQ (reference sequence). V was trimmed by 1 base and J by 8 bases, leaving 5 bases between them. The CDR3 nucleotides are TGTGCCAGCAGCTTAGTTATGGAAAAACTGTTTTTT. Protein product: CASSLVMEKLFF.